Listed here are 28 T cell receptor beta chains from one sample, sequenced in a study of T cell responses to AZD1222 COVID-19 vaccine. Sequencing used immunoSEQ multiplex PCR; TCRdb keeps in-frame clones, though not all of them. This sample has some 120,000 clones, with 70% to 90% found just once. Specimen: peripheral blood, collected on day 0 of AZD1222 vaccination. These receptors were collected from an adult in good health.

This chain uses TRBV4-2 with TRBJ1-1; D remains ambiguous. Germline V CDR1 and CDR2: LGHNA, YNFKEQ. The V end was cut by 4 bases, the J end by 3 bases, with 12 bases between. The CDR3 length is 14 residues. CDR3 nucleotide sequence: TGTGCCAGCAGCCCCGGCGACGGTCACACTGAAGCTTTCTTT. This sequence encodes CASSPGDGHTEAFF.

The chain recombines TRBV15 with TRBJ1-2; D perhaps matches TRBD1 (6 bases). The germline V gene encodes CDR1 LNHNV and CDR2 YYDKDF (reference sequence). This CDR3 spans 15 amino acids. V lost 1 base, J lost 3 bases, and 12 bases lay in between. The CDR3 DNA is TGTGCCACCAGCAGAGCCTGGCGGACAGACTATGGCTACACCTTC. Protein sequence: CATSRAWRTDYGYTF.

The V and J genes are TRBV12-5 and TRBJ1-5; D might be TRBD1 (5 bases). The V and J ends lost 1 base and 3 bases respectively, with 10 bases between them. Germline assignment: CDR1 LGHNT and CDR2 FRNRAP. The CDR3 spans 15 residues. DNA for the CDR3: TGTGCTAGTGGTTTGGATTCAGGGTACAATCAGCCCCAGCATTTT. This gives the protein CASGLDSGYNQPQHF. Full variable domain (outside the CDR3, taken from reference TRBV12-5 and TRBJ1-5): DARVTQTPRHKVTEMGQEVTMRCQPILGHNTVFWYRQTMMQGLELLAYFRNRAPLDDSGMPKDRFSAEMPDATLATLKIQPSEPRDSAVYFCASGLDSGYNQPQHFGDGTRLSIL.

This chain links TRBV4-2 with TRBJ1-3; 7 positions match TRBD1. V gave up 2 bases and J gave up 4 bases; unmatched junction bases: 20. The CDR3 consists of 20 residues. Germline V gene data show CDR1 as LGHNA and CDR2 as YNFKEQ. CDR3 coding DNA: TGTGCCAGCAGCCAACGGCCAACAGGGGACATCTTACTGGGGGGAAACACCATATATTTT. Translation: CASSQRPTGDILLGGNTIYF.

The CDR3 DNA sequence: TGCGCCAGCAGCTTGGCCCGGCAGGCGAACACCGGGGAGCTGTTTTTT. This encodes CASSLARQANTGELFF. V usage is TRBV5-1 and J usage is TRBJ2-2; no definite D call. V was cut by 0 bases and J by 0 bases, with 9 bases left in between. CDR1 and CDR2 from the germline V gene are SGHRS and YFSETQ. The CDR3 runs to 16 residues.

The V call is TRBV6-5, the J call TRBJ1-1, with D unclear. There are 14 residues in the CDR3. Germline CDR1 MNHEY, CDR2 SVGAGI. V lost 6 bases and J 1 base, leaving 12 bases between the germline ends. The CDR3 coding sequence is TGTGCCAGCAGGAGGGAGATGACGAACACTGAAGCTTTCTTT. As protein: CASRREMTNTEAFF.

V gene TRBV19 combines with J gene TRBJ1-5, with 7 bases lining up with TRBD1. This CDR3 has 16 amino acids. Germline CDR1 LNHDA, CDR2 SQIVND (reference sequence). Germline trimming cut 7 bases from V and 4 bases from J; bases unmatched to any gene: 13. CDR3 amino acids: CASTDLQTGRNQPQHF. CDR3 DNA sequence: TGTGCCAGTACCGATTTGCAGACAGGGCGGAATCAGCCCCAGCATTTT.

This chain links TRBV9 with TRBJ1-6, with D unclear. The V and J ends lost 0 bases and 7 bases respectively, with 5 bases between them. The CDR3 is 13 residues long. Germline loops: CDR1 SGDLS, CDR2 YYNGEE. Here the CDR3 DNA reads TGTGCCAGCAGCGTAGCAGGAAATTCACCCCTCCACTTT. Translation gives CASSVAGNSPLHF.

The gene calls are TRBV5-1 and TRBJ1-4, with D perhaps TRBD1 (6 bases). This CDR3 contains 16 residues. Trimming stripped 0 bases from V and 5 bases from J, with 14 bases between. CDR1 is SGHRS and CDR2 is YFSETQ in the germline V gene. The CDR3 sequence: CASSLAPQGSNEKLFF. DNA of the CDR3: TGCGCCAGCAGCTTGGCCCCGCAGGGGTCGAATGAAAAACTGTTTTTT.

The J gene is TRBJ2-5, the V gene TRBV4-3; D is ambiguous. The CDR3 length is 11 residues. Trimming took 3 bases from V and 14 from J, leaving 13 bases between them. Germline-derived CDR1 and CDR2 are LGHNA and YSLEER. CDR3 nucleotides: TGCGCCAGCAGCCAGGATGGGAAGTTTTACTTC. This encodes CASSQDGKFYF.

The rearrangement links TRBV29-1 to TRBJ1-5; 8 nucleotides match TRBD1. The CDR3 has 17 amino acids. The germline V gene has CDR1 SQVTM and CDR2 ANQGSEA. V was pared by 5 bases and J by 2 bases, with 14 bases of the junction left unmatched. Here the CDR3 reads CSVSENKGQGGNQPQHF. The CDR3 nucleotides read TGCAGCGTTAGCGAGAACAAAGGACAGGGTGGCAATCAGCCCCAGCATTTT.

The V and J genes are TRBV5-4 and TRBJ2-5; 8 bases match TRBD1. V lost 0 bases and J lost 5; bases outside the gene matches: 6. Germline V lookup: CDR1 SGHNT, CDR2 YYREEE (reference sequence). The CDR3 loop spans 15 amino acids. The CDR3 protein is CASSLAGGGFETQYF. The CDR3 DNA is TGTGCCAGCAGCTTGGCAGGGGGCGGTTTTGAGACCCAGTACTTC. The complete variable domain, with remaining parts taken from reference TRBV5-4 and TRBJ2-5, reads ETGVTQSPTHLIKTRGQQVTLRCSSQSGHNTVSWYQQALGQGPQFIFQYYREEENGRGNFPPRFSGLQFPNYSSELNVNALELDDSALYLCASSLAGGGFETQYFGPGTRLLVL.

In this sample, this clone turned up a few times. This chain joins TRBV5-1 and TRBJ1-5, with 11 bases that match TRBD1. The germline CDR1 and CDR2 sequences are SGHRS and YFSETQ. V was clipped by 7 bases and J by 7 bases; unmatched bases: 10. CDR3 length: 15 amino acids. Written as DNA, the CDR3 is TGCGCCAGCCCACCATCGGACAGGGGGCAACAGCCCCAGCATTTT. Encoded protein: CASPPSDRGQQPQHF.

The rearrangement uses TRBV27 and TRBJ2-1; D remains ambiguous. The CDR3 is 12 amino acids. The germline CDR1 and CDR2 sequences are MNHEY and SMNVEV (reference sequence). The V and J ends lost 8 bases and 3 bases respectively, with 8 bases between them. CDR3 loop: CASWANYNEQFF. The CDR3 DNA reads TGTGCCAGCTGGGCAAACTACAATGAGCAGTTCTTC.

The chain links TRBV2 to TRBJ1-1; no firm D call. Germline V CDR1 and CDR2: SNHLY, FYNNEI. The V end was cut by 2 bases, the J end by 0 bases, with 13 bases between. The length of the CDR3 is 16 residues. CDR3 bases: TGTGCCAGCAGTGAATCAGAGGTCATTATGAACACTGAAGCTTTCTTT. It yields the protein CASSESEVIMNTEAFF.

The V gene is TRBV3-1 (or the pseudogene TRBV3-2), the J gene TRBJ1-2, with 7 positions matching TRBD1. Germline values: CDR1 LGHDT, CDR2 YNNKEL (reference sequence). CDR3 length: 14 residues. With 4 bases clipped from V and 4 bases from J, the junction kept 6 bases outside the gene matches. DNA of the CDR3: TGTGCCAGCAGCCCCCGACAGGGTACCTATGGCTACACCTTC. Protein product: CASSPRQGTYGYTF.

The J gene is TRBJ2-5, the V gene TRBV30; D is unclear. The CDR3 is 14 residues long. Trimming removed 0 bases from V and 6 bases from J, with 14 bases in between. Germline loops: CDR1 GTSNPN, CDR2 SVGIG (reference sequence). CDR3 amino acids: CAWSVQSSTKTQYF. CDR3 nucleotides: TGTGCCTGGAGTGTACAGTCCTCGACGAAGACCCAGTACTTC.

V and J are TRBV11-2 and TRBJ2-3, with 7 bases aligning to TRBD2. This CDR3 has 16 residues. Looked up from germline, CDR1 is SGHAT and CDR2 is FQNNGV. V trimming: 6 bases; J trimming: 2 bases; junction bases outside the gene matches: 11. CDR3 DNA sequence: TGTGCCAGCAGATATACTCCGGGACTACTCACAGATACGCAGTATTTT. Protein product: CASRYTPGLLTDTQYF.

This rearrangement joins TRBV18 to TRBJ2-7; 12 nucleotides match TRBD2. This CDR3 spans 13 amino acids. The germline CDR1 and CDR2 sequences are KGHSH and LQKENI. Trimming took 8 bases from V and 2 from J; bases not matched to a gene: 1. The CDR3 protein is CASRTSGAYEQYF. The CDR3 bases are TGTGCCAGCCGGACTAGCGGGGCCTACGAGCAGTACTTC.

The rearrangement joins TRBV6-2 or TRBV6-3 to TRBJ1-6; D is ambiguous. Deletions cut 0 bases from V and 7 bases from J, with 16 bases between. Germline V gene sequence: CDR1 MNHEY, CDR2 SVGEGT. The CDR3 is 17 residues long. The DNA of the CDR3 is TGTGCCAGCAGTTACTCGGTGGGGTCGGTGAGGAATTCACCCCTCCACTTT. Protein: CASSYSVGSVRNSPLHF.

The chain joins TRBV13 to TRBJ1-4; TRBD1 matches at 7 bases. Trimming cost V 5 bases and J 8 bases; bases outside gene matches: 8. This CDR3 is 14 amino acids long. The germline V gene encodes CDR1 PRHDT and CDR2 FYEKMQ (reference sequence). Written as DNA, the CDR3 is TGTGCCAGCAGCCGCGGGACAGAGGAGGAAAAACTGTTTTTT. The encoded protein is CASSRGTEEEKLFF.

V usage is TRBV19 and J usage is TRBJ2-7; TRBD2 agrees at 7 bases. This CDR3 region has 17 residues. CDR1 LNHDA and CDR2 SQIVND come from the germline V gene (reference sequence). V was clipped by 1 base and J by 3 bases; unmatched bases: 12. The DNA of the CDR3 is TGTGCCAGTAGTATAGGGGGGGGTCTAGCGGACCTCTACGAGCAGTACTTC. Its protein is CASSIGGGLADLYEQYF.

V and J are TRBV11-2 and TRBJ1-2, with 10 bases fitting TRBD1. CDR1 SGHAT and CDR2 FQNNGV come from the germline V gene. This CDR3 region has 18 residues. V was pared by 1 base and J by 4 bases, with 12 bases of the junction left unmatched. This CDR3 reads CASSLVPGQGKGSYGYTF. In DNA, the CDR3 is TGTGCCAGCAGCTTAGTTCCGGGACAGGGGAAAGGAAGCTATGGCTACACCTTC.

V is TRBV7-2 and J is TRBJ1-1; tentative D call: TRBD1 (6 bases). Germline values: CDR1 SGHTA, CDR2 FQGNSA. The V gene lost 6 bases and the J gene lost 2 bases, with 13 bases spanning the gap. CDR3 length equals 14 residues. The CDR3 DNA is TGTGCCAGCAGTCCCAGGGGTCCCAACACTGAAGCTTTCTTT. It is translated as CASSPRGPNTEAFF.

The chain employs TRBV5-5 and TRBJ1-2; perhaps TRBD1 as D (6 bases). Germline V gene data show CDR1 as SGHKS and CDR2 as YYEKEE (reference sequence). V was cut by 3 bases and J by 8 bases, with 14 bases left in between. The CDR3 totals 13 residues. The CDR3 loop is CASSYTGFDGYTF. Here the CDR3 DNA reads TGTGCCAGCAGCTATACAGGGTTCGACGGCTACACCTTC.

The chain has TRBV15 and TRBJ1-4; no reliable D call. The ends were cut back, 6 bases at V and 7 bases at J, with 12 bases in the middle. Germline lookup yields CDR1 LNHNV and CDR2 YYDKDF (reference sequence). CDR3 length equals 13 residues. In DNA, the CDR3 is TGTGCCACCAGGGATAATGTAGGTGAAAAACTGTTTTTT. As protein: CATRDNVGEKLFF.

The rearrangement links TRBV4-2 to TRBJ1-2; D uncertain. CDR3 size: 17 residues. Deletions cut 1 base from V and 8 bases from J, with 23 bases between. Germline CDR1 is LGHNA and CDR2 is YNFKEQ. The CDR3 protein is CASSQVNSIARYEGYTF. The CDR3 region has the DNA TGTGCCAGCAGCCAAGTAAATAGTATTGCTCGGTACGAGGGCTACACCTTC.

This chain links TRBV27 with TRBJ1-5; 9 bases match TRBD1. Germline loops: CDR1 MNHEY, CDR2 SMNVEV (reference sequence). This CDR3 comprises 17 residues. The junction had 13 bases not matched to a gene; V was cut back by 3 bases and J by 7 bases. The CDR3 DNA sequence: TGTGCCAGCAGTTTGAAGGGCTGGGGACAGGGAGGCCAGCCCCAGCATTTT. Protein: CASSLKGWGQGGQPQHF.